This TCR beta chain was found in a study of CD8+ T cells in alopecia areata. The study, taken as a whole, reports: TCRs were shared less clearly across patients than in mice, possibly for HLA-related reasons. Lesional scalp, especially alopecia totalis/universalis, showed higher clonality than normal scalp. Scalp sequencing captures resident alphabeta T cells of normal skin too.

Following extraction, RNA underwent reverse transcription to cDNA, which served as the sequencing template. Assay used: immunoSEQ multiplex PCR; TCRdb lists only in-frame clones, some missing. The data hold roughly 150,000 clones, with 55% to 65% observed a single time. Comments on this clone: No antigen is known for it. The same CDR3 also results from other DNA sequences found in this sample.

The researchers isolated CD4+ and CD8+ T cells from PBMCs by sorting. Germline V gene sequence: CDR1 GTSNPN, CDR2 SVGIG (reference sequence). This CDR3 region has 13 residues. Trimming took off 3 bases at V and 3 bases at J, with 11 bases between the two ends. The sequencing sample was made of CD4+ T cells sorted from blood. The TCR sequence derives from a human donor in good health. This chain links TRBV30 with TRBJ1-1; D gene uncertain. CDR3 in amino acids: CAWSVRGDTEAFF. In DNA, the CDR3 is TGTGCCTGGAGCGTGCGTGGGGACACTGAAGCTTTCTTT.